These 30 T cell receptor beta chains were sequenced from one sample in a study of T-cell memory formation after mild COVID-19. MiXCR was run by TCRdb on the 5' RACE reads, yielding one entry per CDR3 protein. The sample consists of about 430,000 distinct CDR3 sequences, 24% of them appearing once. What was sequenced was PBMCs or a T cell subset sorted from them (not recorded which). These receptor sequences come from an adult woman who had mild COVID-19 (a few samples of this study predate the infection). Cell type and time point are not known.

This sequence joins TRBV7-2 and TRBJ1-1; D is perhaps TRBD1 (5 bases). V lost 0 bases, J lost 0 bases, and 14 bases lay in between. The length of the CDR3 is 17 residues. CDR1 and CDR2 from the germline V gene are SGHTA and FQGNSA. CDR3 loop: CASSLAGVAAMNTEAFF. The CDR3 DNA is TGTGCCAGCAGCTTAGCGGGGGTCGCAGCCATGAACACTGAAGCTTTCTTT.

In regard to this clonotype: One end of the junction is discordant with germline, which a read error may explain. The CDR3 reads CSVEGTPSTDTQYF. In DNA, the CDR3 is TGCAGCGTCGAAGGGACACCTAGCACAGATACGCAGTATTTT. The rearrangement links TRBV29-1 to TRBJ2-3; TRBD1 is a possible D gene (6 bases). The CDR3 spans 14 residues. The V gene's germline CDR1 is SQVTM and CDR2 ANQGSEA.

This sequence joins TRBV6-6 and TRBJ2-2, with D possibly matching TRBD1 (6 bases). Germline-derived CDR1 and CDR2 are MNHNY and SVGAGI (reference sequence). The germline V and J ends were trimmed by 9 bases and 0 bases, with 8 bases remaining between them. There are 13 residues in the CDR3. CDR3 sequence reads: CASGQSNTGELFF. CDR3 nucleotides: TGTGCCAGTGGACAGTCGAACACCGGGGAGCTGTTTTTT.

This CDR3 reads CASSLAGIDTEAFF. The CDR3 DNA reads as TGTGCCAGCAGCTTAGCAGGGATCGACACTGAAGCTTTCTTT. The gene calls are TRBV7-9 and TRBJ1-1; no reliable D call. This CDR3 contains 14 residues. The germline V and J ends were trimmed by 0 bases and 3 bases, with 8 bases remaining between them. Germline loops: CDR1 SEHNR, CDR2 FQNEAQ (reference sequence).

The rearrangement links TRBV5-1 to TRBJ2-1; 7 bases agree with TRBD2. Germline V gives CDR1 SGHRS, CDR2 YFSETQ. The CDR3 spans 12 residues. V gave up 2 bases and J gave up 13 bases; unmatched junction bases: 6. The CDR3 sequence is CASSFQREIQFF. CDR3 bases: TGCGCCAGCAGCTTCCAGCGGGAAATACAGTTCTTC.

The CDR3 nucleotides read TGCGCCAGCAGCAGGGACAGGGCCCTTTATGGCTACACCTTC. This codes for CASSRDRALYGYTF. The gene calls are TRBV5-1 and TRBJ1-2; 9 nucleotides align to TRBD1. Germline V gives CDR1 SGHRS, CDR2 YFSETQ. With V trimmed by 4 bases and J by 5 bases, 6 bases remained unmatched. The CDR3 runs 14 residues.

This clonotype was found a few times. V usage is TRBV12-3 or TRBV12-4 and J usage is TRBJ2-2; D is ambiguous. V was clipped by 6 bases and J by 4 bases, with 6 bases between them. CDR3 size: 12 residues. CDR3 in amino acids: CASRGPTGELFF. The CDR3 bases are TGTGCCAGCAGAGGCCCCACCGGGGAGCTGTTTTTT.

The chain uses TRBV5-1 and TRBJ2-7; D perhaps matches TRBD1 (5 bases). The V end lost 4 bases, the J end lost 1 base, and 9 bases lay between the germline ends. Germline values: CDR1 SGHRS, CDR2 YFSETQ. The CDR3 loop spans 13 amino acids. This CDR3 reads CASSVRVSYEQYF. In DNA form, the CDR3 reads TGCGCCAGCAGCGTCAGGGTTTCCTACGAGCAGTACTTC.

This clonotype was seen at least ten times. The CDR3 coding sequence is TGTGCCAGCAGTTTAGGTGATATTGATGAGCAGTTCTTC. Encoded protein: CASSLGDIDEQFF. The gene calls are TRBV12-3 or TRBV12-4 and TRBJ2-1; D gene unclear. V lost 1 base and J lost 8, with 9 bases in between. This CDR3 region has 13 residues.

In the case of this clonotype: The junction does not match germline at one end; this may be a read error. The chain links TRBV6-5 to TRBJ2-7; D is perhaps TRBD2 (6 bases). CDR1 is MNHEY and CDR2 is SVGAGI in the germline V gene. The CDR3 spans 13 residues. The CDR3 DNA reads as TGTGACAGCAGTTACGTGGGGGGATACGAGCAGTACTTC. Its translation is CDSSYVGGYEQYF.

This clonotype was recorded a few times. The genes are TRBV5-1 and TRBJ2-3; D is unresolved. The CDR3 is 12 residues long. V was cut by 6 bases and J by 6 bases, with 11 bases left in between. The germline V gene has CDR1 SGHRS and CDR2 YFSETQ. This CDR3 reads CASNLLEDTQYF. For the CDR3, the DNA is TGCGCCAGCAACCTACTTGAGGATACGCAGTATTTT.

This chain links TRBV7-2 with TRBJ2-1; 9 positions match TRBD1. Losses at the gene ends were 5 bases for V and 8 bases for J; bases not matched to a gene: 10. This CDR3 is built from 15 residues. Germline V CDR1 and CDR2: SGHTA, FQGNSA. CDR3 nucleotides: TGTGCCAGCAGCCCCTGGGACAGGGAAGTGGATGAGCAGTTCTTC. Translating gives CASSPWDREVDEQFF. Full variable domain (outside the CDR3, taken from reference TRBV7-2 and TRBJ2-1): GAGVSQSPSNKVTEKGKDVELRCDPISGHTALYWYRQSLGQGLEFLIYFQGNSAPDKSGLPSDRFSAERTGGSVSTLTIQRTQQEDSAVYLCASSPWDREVDEQFFGPGTRLTVL.

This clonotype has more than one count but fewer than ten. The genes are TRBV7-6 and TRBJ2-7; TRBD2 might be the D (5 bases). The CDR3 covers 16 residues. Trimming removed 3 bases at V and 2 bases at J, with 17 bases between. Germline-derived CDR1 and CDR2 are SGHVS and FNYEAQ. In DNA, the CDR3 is TGTGCCAGCAGCTTTCTGGCGCCCGAGGGAACCTACGAGCAGTACTTC. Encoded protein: CASSFLAPEGTYEQYF.

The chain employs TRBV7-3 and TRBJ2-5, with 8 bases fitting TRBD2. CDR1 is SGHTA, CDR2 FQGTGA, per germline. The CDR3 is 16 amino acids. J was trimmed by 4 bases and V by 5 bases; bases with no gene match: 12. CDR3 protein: CASSLGTSPFLETQYF. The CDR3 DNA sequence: TGTGCCAGCAGCCTAGGGACTAGTCCATTCCTAGAGACCCAGTACTTC. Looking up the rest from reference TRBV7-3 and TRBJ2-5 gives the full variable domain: GAGVSQTPSNKVTEKGKYVELRCDPISGHTALYWYRQSLGQGPEFLIYFQGTGAADDSGLPNDRFFAVRPEGSVSTLKIQRTERGDSAVYLCASSLGTSPFLETQYFGPGTRLLVL.

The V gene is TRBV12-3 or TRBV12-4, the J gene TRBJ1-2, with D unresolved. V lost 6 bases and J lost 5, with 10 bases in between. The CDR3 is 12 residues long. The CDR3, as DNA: TGTGCCAGCAGCCCTCAATGGTATGGCTACACCTTC. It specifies CASSPQWYGYTF.

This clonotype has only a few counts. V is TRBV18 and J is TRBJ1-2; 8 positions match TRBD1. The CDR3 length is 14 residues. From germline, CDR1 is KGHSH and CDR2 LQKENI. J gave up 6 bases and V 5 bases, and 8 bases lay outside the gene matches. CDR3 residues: CASSAPADRDGYTF. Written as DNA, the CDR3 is TGTGCCAGCTCAGCCCCGGCGGACAGGGATGGCTACACCTTC.

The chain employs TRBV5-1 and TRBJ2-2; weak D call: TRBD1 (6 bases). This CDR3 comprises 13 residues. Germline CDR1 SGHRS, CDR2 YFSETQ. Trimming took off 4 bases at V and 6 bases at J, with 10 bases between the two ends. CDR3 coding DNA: TGCGCCAGCAGCCGGACAGTTCCCGGGGAGCTGTTTTTT. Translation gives CASSRTVPGELFF.

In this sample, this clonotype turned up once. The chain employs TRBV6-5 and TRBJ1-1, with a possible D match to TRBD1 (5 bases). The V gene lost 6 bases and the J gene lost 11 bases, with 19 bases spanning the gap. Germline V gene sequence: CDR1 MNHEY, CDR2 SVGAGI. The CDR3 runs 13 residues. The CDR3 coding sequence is TGTGCCAGCAGCCCCTCGGGGGGGGTGCGGGCTTTCTTT. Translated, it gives CASSPSGGVRAFF.

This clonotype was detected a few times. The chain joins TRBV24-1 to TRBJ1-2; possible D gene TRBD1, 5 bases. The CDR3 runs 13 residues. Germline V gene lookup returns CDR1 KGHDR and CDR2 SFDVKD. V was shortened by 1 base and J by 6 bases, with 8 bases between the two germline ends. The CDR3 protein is CATSDLGRDGYTF. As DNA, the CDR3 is TGTGCCACCAGTGATTTAGGCAGGGATGGCTACACCTTC.

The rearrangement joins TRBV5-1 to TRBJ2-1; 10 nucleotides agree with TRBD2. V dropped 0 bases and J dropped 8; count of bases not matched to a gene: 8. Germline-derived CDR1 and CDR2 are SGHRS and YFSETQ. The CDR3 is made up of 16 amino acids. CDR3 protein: CASSLAPLAGVHEQFF. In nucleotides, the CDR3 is TGCGCCAGCAGCTTGGCCCCCCTAGCGGGAGTCCATGAGCAGTTCTTC.

This CDR3 is CSVRPSGTDQAGELFF. As DNA, the CDR3 is TGCAGCGTTAGACCTAGCGGGACCGATCAGGCCGGGGAGCTGTTTTTT. The chain uses TRBV29-1 and TRBJ2-2, with 9 bases matching TRBD2. The CDR3 runs to 16 residues. Trimming cost V 5 bases and J 6 bases; bases outside gene matches: 13. Germline V gene data show CDR1 as SQVTM and CDR2 as ANQGSEA.

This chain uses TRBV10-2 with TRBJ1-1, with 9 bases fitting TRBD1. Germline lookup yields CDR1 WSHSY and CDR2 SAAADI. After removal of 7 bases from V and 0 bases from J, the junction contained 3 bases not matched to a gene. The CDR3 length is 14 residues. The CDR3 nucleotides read TGCGCCAGCAAGGGACAGGGAATGAACACTGAAGCTTTCTTT. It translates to CASKGQGMNTEAFF.

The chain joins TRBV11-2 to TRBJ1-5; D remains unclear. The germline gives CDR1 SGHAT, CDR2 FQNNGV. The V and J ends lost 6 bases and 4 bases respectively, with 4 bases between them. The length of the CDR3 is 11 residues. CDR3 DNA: TGTGCCAGCAGGTCTAATCAGCCCCAGCATTTT. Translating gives CASRSNQPQHF.

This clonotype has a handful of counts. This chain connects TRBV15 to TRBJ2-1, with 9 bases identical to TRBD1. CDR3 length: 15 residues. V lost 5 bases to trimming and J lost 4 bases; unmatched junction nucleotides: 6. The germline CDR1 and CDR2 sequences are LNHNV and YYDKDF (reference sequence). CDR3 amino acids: CATSLTGGAYNEQFF. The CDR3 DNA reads TGTGCCACCAGCTTAACAGGGGGCGCTTACAATGAGCAGTTCTTC. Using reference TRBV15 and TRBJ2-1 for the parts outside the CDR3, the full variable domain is DAMVIQNPRYQVTQFGKPVTLSCSQTLNHNVMYWYQQKSSQAPKLLFHYYDKDFNNEADTPDNFQSRRPNTSFCFLDIRSPGLGDTAMYLCATSLTGGAYNEQFFGPGTRLTVL.

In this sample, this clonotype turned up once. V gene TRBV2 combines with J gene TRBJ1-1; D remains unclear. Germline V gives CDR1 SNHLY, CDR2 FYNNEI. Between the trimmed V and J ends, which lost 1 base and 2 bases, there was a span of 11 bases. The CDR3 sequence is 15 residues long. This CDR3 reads CASSEEASLNTEAFF. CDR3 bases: TGTGCCAGCAGTGAAGAAGCCAGTTTAAACACTGAAGCTTTCTTT.

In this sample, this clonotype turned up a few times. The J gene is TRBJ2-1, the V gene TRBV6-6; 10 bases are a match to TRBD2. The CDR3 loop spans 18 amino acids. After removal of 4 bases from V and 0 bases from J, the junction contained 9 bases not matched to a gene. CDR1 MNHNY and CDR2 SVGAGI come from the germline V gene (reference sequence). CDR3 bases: TGTGCCAGCAGTTGGGCTCGAAGCGGGAGGGCCTCCTACAATGAGCAGTTCTTC. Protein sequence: CASSWARSGRASYNEQFF.

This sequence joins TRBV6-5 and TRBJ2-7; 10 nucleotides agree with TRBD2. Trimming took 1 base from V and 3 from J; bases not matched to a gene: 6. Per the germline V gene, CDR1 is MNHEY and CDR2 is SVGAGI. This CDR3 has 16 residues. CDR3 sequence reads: CASSYFSGRDDYEQYF. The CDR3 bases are TGTGCCAGCAGTTACTTCAGCGGGAGGGATGACTACGAGCAGTACTTC.

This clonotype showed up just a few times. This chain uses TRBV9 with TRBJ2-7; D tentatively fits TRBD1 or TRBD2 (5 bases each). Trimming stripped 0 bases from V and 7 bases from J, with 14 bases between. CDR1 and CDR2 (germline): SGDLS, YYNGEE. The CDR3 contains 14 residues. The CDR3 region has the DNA TGTGCCAGCAGCGTAGGAGGGGACGCCGGGGAGCAGTACTTC. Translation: CASSVGGDAGEQYF. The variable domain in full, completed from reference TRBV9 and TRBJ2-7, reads DSGVTQTPKHLITATGQRVTLRCSPRSGDLSVYWYQQSLDQGLQFLIQYYNGEERAKGNILERFSAQQFPDLHSELNLSSLELGDSALYFCASSVGGDAGEQYFGPGTRLTVT.

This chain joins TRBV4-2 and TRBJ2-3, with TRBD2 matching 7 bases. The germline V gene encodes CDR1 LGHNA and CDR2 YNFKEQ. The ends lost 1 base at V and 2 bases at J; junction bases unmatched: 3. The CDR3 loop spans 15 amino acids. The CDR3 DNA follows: TGTGCCAGCAGCCAAGGGGAGGGGTACACAGATACGCAGTATTTT. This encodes CASSQGEGYTDTQYF.

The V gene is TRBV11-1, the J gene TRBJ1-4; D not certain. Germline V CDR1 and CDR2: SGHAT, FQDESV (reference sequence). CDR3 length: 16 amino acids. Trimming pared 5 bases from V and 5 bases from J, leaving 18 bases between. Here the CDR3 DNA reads TGTGCCAGCAGCACCCGCCCAGGATCAGAGAATGAAAAACTGTTTTTT. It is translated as CASSTRPGSENEKLFF.